This TCR beta chain was captured in a study of identical twins (dated by TCRdb to the mid-2010s). Regarding the research as a whole: To test whether fetal clonotypes persist, the study used deep sequencing on TCR alpha and beta repertoires from monozygotic twins, unrelated adults of various ages, and cord blood. To rule out contamination, replicate twin experiments were performed at different times with different library preparation protocols.

In the case of this clonotype: This receptor's antigen is unknown. Germline and junction disagree at one end, which may indicate a read error.

On the study overall, not on this receptor specifically: Compared with coincidental sharing between unrelated individuals, out-of-frame TCR alpha sequences shared between twins showed an excess of sequences with low generation probability. Abundant cord blood beta clonotypes carried fewer insertions; young adult naive repertoires showed a weaker similar trend, while memory repertoires showed none. Zero-insertion analyses could be partly confounded by invariant T cells such as MAIT and iNKT, although diverse VJ usage argued against such confounding for most clonotypes. Excess twin sharing in beta out-of-frame sequences was weaker because fewer shared sequences lowered the signal-to-noise ratio. Out-of-frame TCR alpha sharing in monozygotic twins was systematically underestimated by recombination models, whereas sharing between unrelated individuals was in agreement with the recombination models. Because the same donors could not be followed over many years, the conclusions relied on cross-sectional statistical analysis.

Every donor was a healthy Caucasian. The twin cohort comprised three pairs of female monozygotic twins, all aged roughly 18 to 30 years. Peripheral blood mononuclear cells were the source from which RNA for the TCR libraries was isolated. Reading the germline V gene (reference sequence) gives CDR1 SEHNR and CDR2 FQNEAQ. The CDR3 goes from the cysteine to the phenylalanine over 11 residues. CDR3 DNA only is kept here, 33 bases in frame from base 1. The library was produced with 5' RACE. Instrument on record: Illumina HiSeq 2000. A universal primer binding site was added through template switching, and the final cDNA carried a unique molecular identifier so that TCR cDNA molecules could be counted accurately. Specific primers in the conserved constant-segment region were used to synthesize first-strand cDNA for the TCR alpha and beta chains. To control for contamination, each cDNA library was double barcoded with a SMART-Mk sample barcode plus Illumina barcodes. TruSeq adapter sequences, together with Illumina sample barcodes, were added in two successive PCR steps. The TCR alpha and beta cDNA libraries were sequenced on the Illumina HiSeq platform using custom primers. On the study's bioinformatics: Unique molecular identifiers were extracted from raw reads with MiGEC, and CDR3 positions were determined with MiXCR. Recombination models were inferred per individual with the repgenHMM and IGoR tools using an EM algorithm. The analysis of shared clonotypes was done with the tcR package in R, with sharing normalized by the product of cloneset sizes. Out-of-frame nonproductive sequences were analyzed to study raw recombination free of thymic and clonal selection effects. TCRdb redid the processing of the public reads, applying fastp at Q25 and MiXCR, and retained in-frame beta chains. For every CDR3 protein sequence, its rows merge into one entry that carries the most common genes and DNA. None of the V and J calls come from the authors' own analysis; TCRdb made them. This sample holds 700,000 or so distinct CDR3 sequences; 21% were observed only once. The top ten hold about 4.3% of the sample.

The data were also submitted as part of a second study, on T cells expressing NK-cell markers. As noted in the second study: Seven or eight donors provided sorted CD3+CD56+NKG2C+, CD3+CD56+NKG2C- and CD3+CD56-NKG2C+ T-cell subsets, whose TCR beta-chain repertoires were profiled. Among the eight sequenced donors, seven were HCMV-seropositive and one was HCMV-seronegative. In several experiments an anti-gammadeltaTCR antibody was added to restrict sorting to alphabetaTCR-expressing T cells. In several donors, the dominant CD3+CD56+NKG2C+ clonotypes ranked among the top 10 CD8+ clonotypes, making up roughly 1.0-7.0% of CD8+ T cells. Those dominant clonotypes were again the most abundant among CD3+CD56-NKG2C+ cells in several donors, at roughly 28.3-65%. Whether the expanded NKG2C-expressing T cell clones were specific for HCMV antigens was left unclear. Randomly selected healthy volunteers, three men and five women, were used as the eight sequenced donors. To determine HCMV serostatus, a commercial ELISA kit was used to detect HCMV-specific IgG in serum. Bulk peripheral blood T-cell repertoires were additionally sequenced from unsorted PBMC for roughly six donors. MIGEC was used to demultiplex reads and group the reads by UMI, and MiTCR was used to assemble and quantify clonotypes. To exclude erroneous sequences, only TCR cDNA sequences supported by at least two reads were retained. The tcR package was used for downstream repertoire analysis, with clonotypes matched between fractions based on CDR3 nucleotide sequence plus V segment. Antigen specificity was annotated against VDJdb with VDJmatch, allowing one amino acid substitution in CDR3.

This clonotype was sampled from a woman aged 18-29 years in good health. Source material: PBMCs. The chain couples TRBV7-9 to TRBJ2-7; a weak D assignment points to TRBD2 (6 bases agree). At the DNA level, the sequence is TGTGCCAGCAGCTCCGGGGGTGAGCGGTACTTC. The resulting protein is CASSSGGERYF.